Presented here are 4 T cell receptor beta chains from one specimen sequenced in a study of cytomegalovirus exposure and HLA in healthy donors. It was with 60 Vbeta and 13 Jbeta primers that the PCR ran. The repertoire was sequenced with immunoSEQ multiplex PCR; TCRdb's copy has only in-frame clones and lacks some. The data hold 90,000 to 130,000 clones, with about four fifths observed a single time. Sequencing was carried out using PBMCs. These receptors were taken from a man aged 25-40 years in good health and CMV-seropositive.

This clone occurred a few times. The chain recombines TRBV2 with TRBJ1-2; 8 bases match TRBD1. The CDR3 contains 14 residues. Trimming removed 4 bases from V and 2 bases from J; junction bases left unmatched: 3. The V gene's germline CDR1 is SNHLY and CDR2 FYNNEI. The CDR3 DNA is TGTGCCAGCAGTGCAGGGGGCGCGAACTATGGCTACACCTTC. Protein product: CASSAGGANYGYTF.

The chain links TRBV29-1 to TRBJ1-2, with TRBD1 matching over 7 bases. From germline, CDR1 is SQVTM and CDR2 ANQGSEA. The V gene end was trimmed by 0 bases and the J gene end by 4 bases; junction bases not matched to a gene: 11. The CDR3 is made up of 16 amino acids. For the CDR3, the DNA is TGCAGCGTTGAAGATCGCCCGACAGGGAACTCCTATGGCTACACCTTC. Residues: CSVEDRPTGNSYGYTF.

In its sample, this clone ranks as large (0.1 to 1%). This chain links TRBV28 with TRBJ2-7; 10 nucleotides line up with TRBD2. Per germline, CDR1 MDHEN and CDR2 SYDVKM. V was clipped by 6 bases and J by 0 bases; unmatched bases: 8. The CDR3 is 16 amino acids. In DNA form, the CDR3 reads TGTGCCAGCAGACCTAGCGGGAGAGGGAGCTCCTACGAGCAGTACGTC. Its protein is CASRPSGRGSSYEQYV.

The chain joins TRBV5-1 to TRBJ2-6, with unresolved D. Germline assignment: CDR1 SGHRS and CDR2 YFSETQ. Deletions cut 5 bases from V and 3 bases from J, with 15 bases between. The CDR3 consists of 16 residues. The CDR3 is CASRSALAFGANVLTF. CDR3 bases: TGCGCCAGCAGAAGCGCACTGGCTTTTGGGGCCAACGTCCTGACTTTC.